The 6 T cell receptor beta chains below were found in one sample sequenced in a study of T cells after yellow fever vaccination. TCRdb itself ran the 5' RACE reads through MiXCR, one entry per CDR3 protein. Among 310,000 or so distinct CDR3 sequences listed, 3.6% were seen once. The sequencing here drew on PBMCs, taken on the day of the yellow fever booster vaccination. These receptors were collected from a young man who received the YFV17D yellow fever vaccine.

In its sample, this clonotype was seen a few times. The chain uses TRBV14 and TRBJ2-3; 8 bases align to TRBD2. This CDR3 region has 16 residues. Germline loops: CDR1 SGHDN, CDR2 FVKESK. V lost 4 bases to trimming and J lost 4 bases; unmatched junction nucleotides: 10. This CDR3 is CASSPRVSGAADTQYF. The CDR3 DNA reads TGTGCCAGCAGCCCCCGAGTTAGCGGGGCCGCAGATACGCAGTATTTT.

The J gene is TRBJ1-2, the V gene TRBV4-3; D perhaps matches TRBD1 (5 bases). The CDR3 spans 14 residues. The V gene's germline CDR1 is LGHNA and CDR2 YSLEER. Trimming took 1 base from V and 7 from J, leaving 13 bases between them. The CDR3 nucleotides are TGCGCCAGCAGCCAAGGAACAGGTCCGGGTGGCTACACCTTC. As protein: CASSQGTGPGGYTF.

This clonotype occurred many times. The chain carries TRBV7-3 and TRBJ2-3; D is perhaps TRBD1 (6 bases). The CDR3 loop spans 14 amino acids. In germline, CDR1 is SGHTA, CDR2 FQGTGA. Trimming shortened V by 5 bases and J by 8 bases, and 17 bases separated the two germline ends. The CDR3 reads CASSPRWGPGTQYF. CDR3 nucleotides: TGTGCCAGCAGCCCCAGGTGGGGGCCTGGTACGCAGTATTTT.

The table lists this clonotype with a few counts. V usage is TRBV5-4 and J usage is TRBJ2-2; TRBD1 agrees at 7 bases. J gave up 6 bases and V 4 bases, and 9 bases lay outside the gene matches. Germline assignment: CDR1 SGHNT and CDR2 YYREEE (reference sequence). This CDR3 spans 15 amino acids. The CDR3 nucleotides are TGTGCCAGCAGCCCATCGACAGGGTCAGCCGGGGAGCTGTTTTTT. Its protein product is CASSPSTGSAGELFF.

This chain connects TRBV5-1 to TRBJ1-2, with 8 bases lining up with TRBD1. The CDR3 loop spans 15 amino acids. CDR1 and CDR2 (germline): SGHRS, YFSETQ. The trim removed 4 bases at V and 0 bases at J, leaving 5 bases unmatched. CDR3 sequence reads: CASSPGQDTNYGYTF. DNA of the CDR3: TGCGCCAGCAGCCCGGGACAGGATACTAACTATGGCTACACCTTC.

The V call is TRBV7-2, the J call TRBJ2-5; 7 bases agree with TRBD2. The CDR3 is 14 amino acids. V shed 1 base, J shed 3 bases, and the junction held 2 bases outside the gene matches. Germline lookup yields CDR1 SGHTA and CDR2 FQGNSA. Written as DNA, the CDR3 is TGTGCCAGCAGCTTAGGCGGGAGCGAAGAGACCCAGTACTTC. Protein: CASSLGGSEETQYF.